These 32 T cell receptor beta chains originate from one sample sequenced in a study of T cell responses to AZD1222 COVID-19 vaccine. Profiled with immunoSEQ multiplex PCR; TCRdb holds only in-frame clones, not every one. The sample includes under 250,000 clones, about 93% of them seen just once. Here the sequenced sample was peripheral blood, taken on day 0 of MenACWY control vaccination. The source is an adult in good health.

The chain recombines TRBV12-3 or TRBV12-4 with TRBJ1-4; D gene unclear. The CDR3 consists of 11 residues. V was trimmed by 6 bases and J by 7 bases, leaving 6 bases between them. The CDR3 region has the DNA TGTGCCAGCAGCATAGGTGAAAAACTGTTTTTT. This codes for CASSIGEKLFF.

The chain is built from TRBV2 and TRBJ1-1, with D unclear. The V end was cut by 3 bases, the J end by 10 bases, with 9 bases between. The CDR3 has 11 amino acids. Per the germline V gene, CDR1 is SNHLY and CDR2 is FYNNEI. The CDR3 protein is CASSEQVVAFF. As DNA, the CDR3 is TGTGCCAGCAGTGAGCAGGTGGTAGCTTTCTTT.

The J gene is TRBJ2-5, the V gene TRBV7-7; possibly TRBD2 for D (5 bases). Germline V gene data show CDR1 as SSHAT and CDR2 as FNYEAQ (reference sequence). CDR3 length equals 14 residues. With 1 base removed from V and 2 bases from J, the gap between germline ends came to 8 bases. The CDR3 DNA is TGTGCCAGCAGCTTAGGAGCGGCGCAAGAGACCCAGTACTTC. Translation gives CASSLGAAQETQYF.

The chain joins TRBV18 to TRBJ2-2; TRBD1 agrees at 7 bases. The CDR3 runs to 16 residues. With V trimmed by 3 bases and J by 4 bases, 8 bases remained unmatched. Germline CDR1 is KGHSH and CDR2 is LQKENI. The CDR3 DNA reads TGTGCCAGCTCACCCCAGACAGGGTATGGCACCGGGGAGCTGTTTTTT. Its protein product is CASSPQTGYGTGELFF. Using reference TRBV18 and TRBJ2-2 for the parts outside the CDR3, the full variable domain is NAGVMQNPRHLVRRRGQEARLRCSPMKGHSHVYWYRQLPEEGLKFMVYLQKENIIDESGMPKERFSAEFPKEGPSILRIQQVVRGDSAAYFCASSPQTGYGTGELFFGEGSRLTVL.

This clone was detected only once. The chain uses TRBV5-1 and TRBJ1-6; 11 positions agree with TRBD1. The CDR3 is 17 amino acids. Germline CDR1 is SGHRS and CDR2 is YFSETQ. The trim removed 4 bases at V and 1 base at J, leaving 4 bases unmatched. CDR3 sequence reads: CASSIGQGASYNSPLHF. CDR3 DNA sequence: TGCGCCAGCAGCATTGGACAGGGGGCTTCCTATAATTCACCCCTCCACTTT.

The chain combines TRBV29-1 with TRBJ1-2; D ambiguous. V lost 2 bases, J lost 4 bases, and 11 bases lay in between. This CDR3 has 13 residues. The germline V gene has CDR1 SQVTM and CDR2 ANQGSEA. The CDR3 is CSVETFGSYGYTF. For the CDR3, the DNA is TGCAGCGTTGAAACTTTTGGTTCCTATGGCTACACCTTC.

The chain recombines TRBV3-1 (or the pseudogene TRBV3-2) with TRBJ2-1; no definite D call. V gave up 2 bases and J gave up 7 bases, with 21 bases separating them. The CDR3 contains 17 residues. The V gene's germline CDR1 is LGHDT and CDR2 YNNKEL (reference sequence). The CDR3 DNA reads as TGTGCCAGCAGCCAAATCGGAGCACCTCAGTCTCGGAATGAGCAGTTCTTC. Residues: CASSQIGAPQSRNEQFF.

In this sample, this clone turned up once. J is TRBJ1-5 and V is TRBV4-2, with 7 bases identical to TRBD1. Germline V gives CDR1 LGHNA, CDR2 YNFKEQ. The CDR3 is 14 amino acids. J lost 6 bases, V lost 5 bases, and 7 bases had no gene match. CDR3 protein: CASSYPGDSQPQHF. In nucleotides, the CDR3 is TGTGCCAGCAGCTACCCGGGGGACAGTCAGCCCCAGCATTTT.

The rearrangement links TRBV6-6 to TRBJ1-2; tentatively, D is TRBD1 (5 bases). The germline gives CDR1 MNHNY, CDR2 SVGAGI (reference sequence). V lost 8 bases and J lost 7, with 23 bases in between. CDR3 size: 15 residues. The CDR3 DNA is TGTGCCAGCCGGCCGGGGCGGGGGGGAGGACGTGGCTACACCTTC. Its translation is CASRPGRGGGRGYTF.

The chain joins TRBV19 to TRBJ2-7, with 7 bases aligning to TRBD2. V shed 1 base and J 1 base; nucleotides not matched to a gene: 1. Germline CDR1 and CDR2: LNHDA and SQIVND (reference sequence). The CDR3 is made up of 14 amino acids. CDR3 coding DNA: TGTGCCAGTAGTATAGGAGCGGGATCCTACGAGCAGTACTTC. Protein product: CASSIGAGSYEQYF. Based on the CDR3 plus reference TRBV19 and TRBJ2-7, the full variable domain is DGGITQSPKYLFRKEGQNVTLSCEQNLNHDAMYWYRQDPGQGLRLIYYSQIVNDFQKGDIAEGYSVSREKKESFPLTVTSAQKNPTAFYLCASSIGAGSYEQYFGPGTRLTVT.

V gene TRBV10-3 combines with J gene TRBJ1-6, with 8 bases lining up with TRBD1. The CDR3 contains 16 residues. The junction had 9 bases not matched to a gene; V was cut back by 4 bases and J by 7 bases. Germline-derived CDR1 and CDR2 are ENHRY and SYGVKD. This CDR3 is CAISGGQAQDNSPLHF. In nucleotides, the CDR3 is TGTGCCATCAGTGGGGGACAGGCGCAAGACAATTCACCCCTCCACTTT.

The J gene is TRBJ1-2, the V gene TRBV4-1, with a possible D match to TRBD1 (5 bases). The CDR3 runs 14 residues. Trimming shortened V by 1 base and J by 7 bases, and 13 bases separated the two germline ends. Looked up from germline, CDR1 is MGHRA and CDR2 is YSYEKL. The CDR3 DNA follows: TGCGCCAGCAGCCAAGGGGGCGAGAGGCCTGGCTACACCTTC. Amino acids: CASSQGGERPGYTF.

The rearrangement joins TRBV6-5 to TRBJ1-1, with a weak D call TRBD1 (6 bases). In germline, CDR1 is MNHEY, CDR2 SVGAGI. CDR3 length equals 14 residues. Trimming removed 6 bases from V and 1 base from J, with 12 bases in between. The DNA of the CDR3 is TGTGCCAGCAGGCCGGGACACTCGAACACTGAAGCTTTCTTT. Amino acids: CASRPGHSNTEAFF.

The chain recombines TRBV27 with TRBJ2-3; TRBD1 might be the D (6 bases). CDR1 and CDR2 (germline): MNHEY, SMNVEV (reference sequence). Trimming stripped 6 bases from V and 2 bases from J, with 12 bases between. The CDR3 runs 14 residues. CDR3 coding DNA: TGTGCCAGCAGCCGGACAGAGTTCACAGATACGCAGTATTTT. Protein sequence: CASSRTEFTDTQYF.

In DNA form, the CDR3 reads TGTGCCAGCAGTCAGGATGCTAATGAAAAACTGTTTTTT. As protein: CASSQDANEKLFF. The rearrangement links TRBV12-3 or TRBV12-4 to TRBJ1-4; D is unclear. Trimming removed 5 bases from V and 3 bases from J, with 7 bases in between. The CDR3 loop spans 13 amino acids.

The rearrangement uses TRBV7-9 and TRBJ2-7; no clear D gene. The V end lost 5 bases, the J end lost 11 bases, and 16 bases lay between the germline ends. Germline lookup yields CDR1 SEHNR and CDR2 FQNEAQ (reference sequence). The CDR3 loop spans 12 amino acids. The DNA for the CDR3 is TGTGCCAGCAGCACAGTGGCCATAGGAAAGTACTTC. Translation: CASSTVAIGKYF.

V gene TRBV19 combines with J gene TRBJ1-3; D is undetermined. There are 15 residues in the CDR3. Germline loops: CDR1 LNHDA, CDR2 SQIVND (reference sequence). Trimming stripped 3 bases from V and 0 bases from J, with 9 bases between. CDR3 in DNA: TGTGCCAGTAGTATCGATGGGAGCTCTGGAAACACCATATATTTT. It encodes CASSIDGSSGNTIYF.

The rearrangement links TRBV5-1 to TRBJ2-2; D is perhaps TRBD2 (5 bases). The germline V and J ends were trimmed by 4 bases and 4 bases, with 17 bases remaining between them. The CDR3 contains 16 residues. Germline-derived CDR1 and CDR2 are SGHRS and YFSETQ. The CDR3, as DNA: TGCGCCAGCAGCGCTTACGGGAAGGGATCCACCGGGGAGCTGTTTTTT. Protein sequence: CASSAYGKGSTGELFF.

The chain joins TRBV2 to TRBJ1-1; D is perhaps TRBD1 (5 bases). Germline V gene lookup returns CDR1 SNHLY and CDR2 FYNNEI. The length of the CDR3 is 11 residues. V was pared by 4 bases and J by 7 bases, with 7 bases between. The CDR3 DNA follows: TGTGCCAGCAGTGGCAGGGTTGAAGCTTTCTTT. Residues: CASSGRVEAFF.

The chain employs TRBV19 and TRBJ1-5, with D possibly matching TRBD1 (5 bases). The CDR3 is 16 amino acids. Germline V CDR1 and CDR2: LNHDA, SQIVND (reference sequence). Between the trimmed V and J ends, which lost 7 bases and 2 bases, there was a span of 18 bases. The CDR3 DNA follows: TGTGCCAGTACCCGATCGGGGGGTCGCGGCAATCAGCCCCAGCATTTT. As protein: CASTRSGGRGNQPQHF.

The chain joins TRBV2 to TRBJ1-4; the match to TRBD1 covers 7 bases. V was clipped by 7 bases and J by 7 bases; unmatched bases: 9. CDR3 length equals 14 residues. Germline V CDR1 and CDR2: SNHLY, FYNNEI. For the CDR3, the DNA is TGTGCCAGCACCGAACAGGGGATTGGTGAAAAACTGTTTTTT. It codes for CASTEQGIGEKLFF.

This rearrangement joins TRBV7-2 to TRBJ1-6; D unclear. V lost 1 base and J lost 7, with 8 bases in between. The CDR3 has 14 amino acids. Germline V gives CDR1 SGHTA, CDR2 FQGNSA. The CDR3 DNA follows: TGTGCCAGCAGCTTAGATTTCAGAAATTCACCCCTCCACTTT. Translated, it gives CASSLDFRNSPLHF.

The chain carries TRBV10-3 and TRBJ2-1; the D call may be TRBD1 or TRBD2 (5 bases each). This CDR3 has 14 amino acids. Germline CDR1 reads ENHRY; CDR2 reads SYGVKD. Trimming removed 2 bases at V and 1 base at J, with 6 bases between. CDR3 coding DNA: TGTGCCATCAGTGAGGGGGGTTCCTACAATGAGCAGTTCTTC. This translates into CAISEGGSYNEQFF.

This chain joins TRBV6-5 and TRBJ2-5; TRBD1 aligns across 8 bases. This CDR3 is built from 12 residues. V lost 6 bases and J lost 5; bases outside the gene matches: 2. Germline V lookup: CDR1 MNHEY, CDR2 SVGAGI. This chain's CDR3 is CASSRQGETQYF. In DNA form, the CDR3 reads TGTGCCAGCAGCCGACAGGGGGAGACCCAGTACTTC.

CDR3 sequence: CASSLGRVAGYTF. The DNA for the CDR3 is TGTGCCAGCAGTTTGGGCAGGGTGGCTGGCTACACCTTC. The chain employs TRBV28 and TRBJ1-2, with D perhaps matching TRBD1 (5 bases). The CDR3 totals 13 residues. Germline-derived CDR1 and CDR2 are MDHEN and SYDVKM. The V end lost 3 bases, the J end lost 7 bases, and 12 bases lay between the germline ends.

Worth noting for this clone: The sample holds other DNA sequences that translate to the same CDR3. This chain joins TRBV5-4 and TRBJ1-1, with 9 bases lining up with TRBD1. The CDR3 totals 14 residues. Germline values: CDR1 SGHNT, CDR2 YYREEE (reference sequence). V shed 5 bases and J 2 bases; nucleotides not matched to a gene: 4. CDR3 coding DNA: TGTGCCAGCAGTCAGACAGGGGGTAACACTGAAGCTTTCTTT. It yields the protein CASSQTGGNTEAFF. The full variable domain, its missing parts supplied by reference TRBV5-4 and TRBJ1-1, is ETGVTQSPTHLIKTRGQQVTLRCSSQSGHNTVSWYQQALGQGPQFIFQYYREEENGRGNFPPRFSGLQFPNYSSELNVNALELDDSALYLCASSQTGGNTEAFFGQGTRLTVV.

The J gene is TRBJ2-7, the V gene TRBV6-6, with D unclear. There are 14 residues in the CDR3. Trimming shortened V by 2 bases and J by 2 bases, and 10 bases separated the two germline ends. Germline V CDR1 and CDR2: MNHNY, SVGAGI (reference sequence). This chain's CDR3 is CASSYITPAYEQYF. CDR3 DNA sequence: TGTGCCAGCAGTTACATAACCCCGGCCTACGAGCAGTACTTC.

This clone is a singleton in its sample. CDR3 amino acids: CASSLEAQGQPQHF. The DNA of the CDR3 is TGCGCCAGCAGCTTGGAGGCCCAAGGGCAGCCCCAGCATTTT. V is TRBV5-1 and J is TRBJ1-5; D gene ambiguous. This CDR3 has 14 residues. Germline CDR1 SGHRS, CDR2 YFSETQ. Deletions cut 0 bases from V and 7 bases from J, with 11 bases between.

V gene TRBV5-4 combines with J gene TRBJ1-6; possibly TRBD1 for D (5 bases). This CDR3 is 14 amino acids long. Trimming took off 4 bases at V and 9 bases at J, with 14 bases between the two ends. The V gene's germline CDR1 is SGHNT and CDR2 YYREEE (reference sequence). CDR3 DNA: TGTGCCAGCAGCCTCCAGGGAATCAGTTCACCCCTCCACTTT. Translation: CASSLQGISSPLHF.

The chain links TRBV5-5 to TRBJ1-2; TRBD1 might be the D (6 bases). Germline CDR1 reads SGHKS; CDR2 reads YYEKEE (reference sequence). V lost 0 bases, J lost 3 bases, and 9 bases lay in between. The CDR3 is 14 amino acids. CDR3: CASSLGAGDYGYTF. The DNA of the CDR3 is TGTGCCAGCAGCTTGGGCGCAGGGGACTATGGCTACACCTTC.

This chain links TRBV19 with TRBJ1-1; 10 nucleotides match TRBD1. The CDR3 consists of 14 residues. Germline lookup yields CDR1 LNHDA and CDR2 SQIVND (reference sequence). J was trimmed by 6 bases and V by 9 bases; bases with no gene match: 10. The CDR3 sequence is CASHPGQGLPEAFF. The CDR3, as DNA: TGTGCCAGCCACCCGGGACAGGGGCTTCCTGAAGCTTTCTTT.

The V and J genes are TRBV30 and TRBJ1-5; D is possibly TRBD1 (5 bases). V lost 0 bases, J lost 3 bases, and 12 bases lay in between. The CDR3 is 15 residues long. Germline-derived CDR1 and CDR2 are GTSNPN and SVGIG (reference sequence). The CDR3 region has the DNA TGTGCCTGGAGTGTACAGAGACAGTACAATCAGCCCCAGCATTTT. Encoded protein: CAWSVQRQYNQPQHF.